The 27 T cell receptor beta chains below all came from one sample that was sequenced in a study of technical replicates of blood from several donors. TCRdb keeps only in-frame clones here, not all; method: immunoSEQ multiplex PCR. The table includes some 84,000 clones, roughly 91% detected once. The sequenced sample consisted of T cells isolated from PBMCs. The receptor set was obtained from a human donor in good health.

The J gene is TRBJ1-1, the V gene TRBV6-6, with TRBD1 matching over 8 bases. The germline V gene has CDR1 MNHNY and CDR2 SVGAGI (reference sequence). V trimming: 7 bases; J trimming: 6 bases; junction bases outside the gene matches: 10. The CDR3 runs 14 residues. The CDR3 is CASNVQGGQAEAFF. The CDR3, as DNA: TGTGCCAGCAACGTACAGGGGGGCCAGGCTGAAGCTTTCTTT.

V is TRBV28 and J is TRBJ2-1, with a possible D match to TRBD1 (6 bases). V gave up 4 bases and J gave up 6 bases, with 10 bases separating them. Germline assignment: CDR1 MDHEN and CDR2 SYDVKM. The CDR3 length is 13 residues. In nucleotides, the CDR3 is TGTGCCAGCAGTTCAGGGGATGGCAATGAGCAGTTCTTC. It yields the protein CASSSGDGNEQFF.

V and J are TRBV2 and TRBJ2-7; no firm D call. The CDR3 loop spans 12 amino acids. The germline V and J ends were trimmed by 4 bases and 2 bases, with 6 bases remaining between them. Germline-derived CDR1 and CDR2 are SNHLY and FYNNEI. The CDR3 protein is CASSALPYEQYF. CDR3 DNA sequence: TGTGCCAGCAGTGCCCTCCCCTACGAGCAGTACTTC.

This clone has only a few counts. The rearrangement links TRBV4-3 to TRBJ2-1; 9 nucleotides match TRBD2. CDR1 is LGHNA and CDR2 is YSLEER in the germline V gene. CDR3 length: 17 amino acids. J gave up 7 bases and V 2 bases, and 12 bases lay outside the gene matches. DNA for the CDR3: TGCGCCAGCAGCCAACTCCTAGGGCGGGAGGGCCGGAATGAGCAGTTCTTC. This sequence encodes CASSQLLGREGRNEQFF.

The CDR3 DNA reads as TGTGCCATCAGTGATATTAAAAACACTGAAGCTTTCTTT. It is translated as CAISDIKNTEAFF. The chain joins TRBV10-3 to TRBJ1-1; D remains ambiguous. The V gene's germline CDR1 is ENHRY and CDR2 SYGVKD. This CDR3 has 13 residues. V lost 3 bases and J 2 bases, leaving 7 bases between the germline ends.

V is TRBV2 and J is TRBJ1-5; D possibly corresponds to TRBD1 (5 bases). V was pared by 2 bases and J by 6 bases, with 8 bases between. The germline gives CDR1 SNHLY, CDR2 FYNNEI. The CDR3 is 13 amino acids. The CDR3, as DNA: TGTGCCAGCAGTGAACAGGGAGGTCAGCCCCAGCATTTT. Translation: CASSEQGGQPQHF.

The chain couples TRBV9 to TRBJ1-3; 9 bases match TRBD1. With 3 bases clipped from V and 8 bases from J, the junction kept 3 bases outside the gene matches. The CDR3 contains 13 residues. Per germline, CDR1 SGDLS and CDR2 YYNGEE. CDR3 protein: CASSDDRGYTIYF. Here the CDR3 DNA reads TGTGCCAGCAGCGATGACAGGGGGTACACCATATATTTT.

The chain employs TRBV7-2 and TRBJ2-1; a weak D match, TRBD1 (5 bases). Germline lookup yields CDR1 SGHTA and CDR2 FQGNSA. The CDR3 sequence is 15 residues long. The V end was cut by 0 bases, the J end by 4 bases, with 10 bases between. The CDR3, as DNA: TGTGCCAGCAGCTTAGCGCCAGGGCTGTACAATGAGCAGTTCTTC. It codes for CASSLAPGLYNEQFF.

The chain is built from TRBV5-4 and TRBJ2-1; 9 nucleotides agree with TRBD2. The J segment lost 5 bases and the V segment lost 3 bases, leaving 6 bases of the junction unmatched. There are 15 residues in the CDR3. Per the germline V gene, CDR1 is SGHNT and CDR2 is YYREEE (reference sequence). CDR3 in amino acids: CASSWKREADNEQFF. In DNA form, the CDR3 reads TGTGCCAGCAGCTGGAAGCGGGAGGCGGACAATGAGCAGTTCTTC.

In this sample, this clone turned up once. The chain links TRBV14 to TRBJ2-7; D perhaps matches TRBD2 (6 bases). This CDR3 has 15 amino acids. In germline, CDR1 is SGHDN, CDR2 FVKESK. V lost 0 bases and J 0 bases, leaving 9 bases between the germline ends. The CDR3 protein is CASSQDRGSSYEQYF. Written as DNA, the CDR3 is TGTGCCAGCAGCCAAGACCGGGGGAGCTCCTACGAGCAGTACTTC. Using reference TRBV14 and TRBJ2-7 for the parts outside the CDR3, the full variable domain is EAGVTQFPSHSVIEKGQTVTLRCDPISGHDNLYWYRRVMGKEIKFLLHFVKESKQDESGMPNNRFLAERTGGTYSTLKVQPAELEDSGVYFCASSQDRGSSYEQYFGPGTRLTVT.

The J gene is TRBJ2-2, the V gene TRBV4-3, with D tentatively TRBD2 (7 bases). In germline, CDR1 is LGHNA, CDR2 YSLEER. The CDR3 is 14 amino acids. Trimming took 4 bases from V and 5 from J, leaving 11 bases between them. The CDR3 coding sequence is TGCGCCAGCAGCCCAGGGGAGGGAACCGGGGAGCTGTTTTTT. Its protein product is CASSPGEGTGELFF.

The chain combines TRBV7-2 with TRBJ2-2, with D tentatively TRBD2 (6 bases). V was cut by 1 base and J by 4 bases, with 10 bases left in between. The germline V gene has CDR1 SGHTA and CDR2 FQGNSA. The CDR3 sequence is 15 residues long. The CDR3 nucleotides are TGTGCCAGCAGCTTAGTTCCGGGAGCCACCGGGGAGCTGTTTTTT. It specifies CASSLVPGATGELFF. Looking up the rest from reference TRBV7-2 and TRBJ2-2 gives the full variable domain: GAGVSQSPSNKVTEKGKDVELRCDPISGHTALYWYRQSLGQGLEFLIYFQGNSAPDKSGLPSDRFSAERTGGSVSTLTIQRTQQEDSAVYLCASSLVPGATGELFFGEGSRLTVL.

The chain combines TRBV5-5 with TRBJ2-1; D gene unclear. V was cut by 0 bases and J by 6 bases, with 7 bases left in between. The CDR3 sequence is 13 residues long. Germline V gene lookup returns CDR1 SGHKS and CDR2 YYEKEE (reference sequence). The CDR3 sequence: CASSLGRSNEQFF. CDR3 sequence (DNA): TGTGCCAGCAGCTTGGGCAGATCCAATGAGCAGTTCTTC.

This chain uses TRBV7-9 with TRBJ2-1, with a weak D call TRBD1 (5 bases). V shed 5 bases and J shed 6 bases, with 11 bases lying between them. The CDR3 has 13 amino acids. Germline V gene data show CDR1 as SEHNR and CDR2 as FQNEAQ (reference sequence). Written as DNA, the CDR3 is TGTGCCAGCAGCAATCAGCAGGGCAATGAGCAGTTCTTC. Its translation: CASSNQQGNEQFF.

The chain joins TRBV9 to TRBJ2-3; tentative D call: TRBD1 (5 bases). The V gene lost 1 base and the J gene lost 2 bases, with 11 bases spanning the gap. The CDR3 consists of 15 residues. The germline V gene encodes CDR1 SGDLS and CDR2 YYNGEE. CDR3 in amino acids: CASSVQGHLTDTQYF. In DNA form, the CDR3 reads TGTGCCAGCAGCGTACAAGGACATCTCACAGATACGCAGTATTTT.

This CDR3 reads CASYQIGLAETGELFF. The CDR3 DNA reads as TGTGCCAGCTACCAGATAGGACTAGCGGAAACCGGGGAGCTGTTTTTT. This rearrangement joins TRBV27 to TRBJ2-2, with 10 bases aligning to TRBD2. V was pared by 8 bases and J by 5 bases, with 11 bases of the junction left unmatched. CDR1 and CDR2 (germline): MNHEY, SMNVEV (reference sequence). CDR3 length: 16 amino acids.

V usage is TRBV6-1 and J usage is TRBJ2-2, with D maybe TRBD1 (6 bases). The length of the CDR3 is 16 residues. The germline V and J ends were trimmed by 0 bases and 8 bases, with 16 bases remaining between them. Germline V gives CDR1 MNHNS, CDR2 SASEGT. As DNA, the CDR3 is TGTGCCAGCAGTGAAGCGTGGGCAGGGGAGAGAGGGGAGCTGTTTTTT. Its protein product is CASSEAWAGERGELFF.

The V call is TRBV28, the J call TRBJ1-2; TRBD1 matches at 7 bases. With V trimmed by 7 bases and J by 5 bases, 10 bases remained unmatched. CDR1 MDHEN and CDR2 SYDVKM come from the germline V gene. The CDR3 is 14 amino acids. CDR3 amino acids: CASITGARGYGYTF. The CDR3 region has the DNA TGTGCCAGCATCACAGGGGCGAGAGGTTATGGCTACACCTTC.

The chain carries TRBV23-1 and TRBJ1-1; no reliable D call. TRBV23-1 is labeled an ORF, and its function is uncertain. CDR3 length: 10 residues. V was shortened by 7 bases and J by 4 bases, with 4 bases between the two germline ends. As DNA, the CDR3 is TGCGCCAGCACCCGCACTGAAGCTTTCTTT. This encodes CASTRTEAFF.

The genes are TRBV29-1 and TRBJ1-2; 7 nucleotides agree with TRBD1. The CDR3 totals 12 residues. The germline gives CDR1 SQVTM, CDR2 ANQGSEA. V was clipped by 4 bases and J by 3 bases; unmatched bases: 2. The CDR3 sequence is CSVGQGHYGYTF. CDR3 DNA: TGCAGCGTTGGACAGGGTCACTATGGCTACACCTTC.

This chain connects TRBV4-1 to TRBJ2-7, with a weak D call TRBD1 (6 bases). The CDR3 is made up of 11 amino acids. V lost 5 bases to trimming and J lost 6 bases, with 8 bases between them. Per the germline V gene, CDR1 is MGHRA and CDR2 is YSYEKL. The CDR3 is CASSSDSEQYF. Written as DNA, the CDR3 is TGCGCCAGCAGCTCGGACAGCGAGCAGTACTTC.

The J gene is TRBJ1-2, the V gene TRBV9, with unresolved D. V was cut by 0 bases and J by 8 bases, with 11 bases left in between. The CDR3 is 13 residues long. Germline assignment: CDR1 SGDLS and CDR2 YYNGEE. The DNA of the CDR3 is TGTGCCAGCAGCGTAGGAACCGGAGGCGGCTACACCTTC. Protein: CASSVGTGGGYTF. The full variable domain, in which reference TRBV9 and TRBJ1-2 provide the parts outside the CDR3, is DSGVTQTPKHLITATGQRVTLRCSPRSGDLSVYWYQQSLDQGLQFLIQYYNGEERAKGNILERFSAQQFPDLHSELNLSSLELGDSALYFCASSVGTGGGYTFGSGTRLTVV.

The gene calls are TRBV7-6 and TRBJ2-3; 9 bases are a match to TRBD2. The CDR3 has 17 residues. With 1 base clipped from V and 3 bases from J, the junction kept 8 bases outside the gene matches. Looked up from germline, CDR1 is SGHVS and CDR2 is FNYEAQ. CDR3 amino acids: CASSLVVSGSDTDTQYF. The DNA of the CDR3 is TGTGCCAGCAGCTTAGTAGTTAGCGGGAGTGATACAGATACGCAGTATTTT.

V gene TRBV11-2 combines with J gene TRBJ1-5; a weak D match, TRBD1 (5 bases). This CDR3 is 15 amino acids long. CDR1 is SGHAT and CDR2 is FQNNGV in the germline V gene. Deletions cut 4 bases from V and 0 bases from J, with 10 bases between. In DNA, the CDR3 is TGTGCCAGCAGCTCAGGGCCGTATAGCAATCAGCCCCAGCATTTT. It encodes CASSSGPYSNQPQHF.

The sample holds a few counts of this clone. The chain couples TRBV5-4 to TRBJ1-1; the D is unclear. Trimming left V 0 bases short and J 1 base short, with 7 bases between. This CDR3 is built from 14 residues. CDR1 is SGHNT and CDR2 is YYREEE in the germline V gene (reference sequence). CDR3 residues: CASSLERGNTEAFF. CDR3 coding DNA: TGTGCCAGCAGCTTGGAGAGAGGGAACACTGAAGCTTTCTTT.

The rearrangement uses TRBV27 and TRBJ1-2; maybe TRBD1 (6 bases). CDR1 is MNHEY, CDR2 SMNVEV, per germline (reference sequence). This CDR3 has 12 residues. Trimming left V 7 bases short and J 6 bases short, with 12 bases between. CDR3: CASKGGGHGYTF. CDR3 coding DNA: TGTGCCAGCAAGGGGGGGGGACATGGCTACACCTTC.

The CDR3 DNA follows: TGTGCCTGGAGTGGGGGCGCTGGGGCCAACGTCCTGACTTTC. It encodes CAWSGGAGANVLTF. This chain links TRBV30 with TRBJ2-6, with D possibly being TRBD1 (5 bases). With 1 base removed from V and 2 bases from J, the gap between germline ends came to 6 bases. The CDR3 is made up of 14 amino acids. The germline gives CDR1 GTSNPN, CDR2 SVGIG (reference sequence). Full variable domain (remainder filled in from reference TRBV30 and TRBJ2-6): SQTIHQWPATLVQPVGSPLSLECTVEGTSNPNLYWYRQAAGRGLQLLFYSVGIGQISSEVPQNLSASRPQDRQFILSSKKLLLSDSGFYLCAWSGGAGANVLTFGAGSRLTVL.